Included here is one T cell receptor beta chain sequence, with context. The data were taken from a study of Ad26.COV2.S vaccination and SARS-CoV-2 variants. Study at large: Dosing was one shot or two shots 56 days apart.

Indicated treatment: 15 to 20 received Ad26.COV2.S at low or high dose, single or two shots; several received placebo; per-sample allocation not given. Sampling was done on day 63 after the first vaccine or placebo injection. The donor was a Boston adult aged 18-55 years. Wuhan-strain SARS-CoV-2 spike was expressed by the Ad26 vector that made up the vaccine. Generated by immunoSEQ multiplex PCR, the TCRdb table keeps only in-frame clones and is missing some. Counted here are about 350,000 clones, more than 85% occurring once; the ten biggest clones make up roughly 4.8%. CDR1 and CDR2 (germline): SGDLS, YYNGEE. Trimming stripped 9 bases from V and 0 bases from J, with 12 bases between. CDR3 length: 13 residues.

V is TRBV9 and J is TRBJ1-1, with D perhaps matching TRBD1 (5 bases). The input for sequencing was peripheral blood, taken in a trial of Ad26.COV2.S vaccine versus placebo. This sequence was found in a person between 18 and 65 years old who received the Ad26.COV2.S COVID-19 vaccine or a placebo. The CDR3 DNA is TGTGCCACCGCCCAGGGACTGAACACTGAAGCTTTCTTT. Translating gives CATAQGLNTEAFF.